The clone carrying this T cell receptor (beta chain) was seen only once. The antigen remains undetermined. The record originates from a study of CD8+ T cells in alopecia areata. Study in general: Among treated patients, oral tofacitinib was administered at 5 to 10 mg twice daily.

Treatment specified: oral pan-JAK inhibitor, 5-10 mg twice daily. Peripheral blood and lesional scalp punch biopsies came from alopecia areata patients. The study's findings and limits: Expanded CD8+ clones among the top 100, and scalp clonality, were significantly decreased by tofacitinib.

Reverse transcription of extracted RNA yielded cDNA, which provided the sequencing template. Profiled with immunoSEQ multiplex PCR; TCRdb holds only in-frame clones, not every one. The sample holds around 190,000 clones, over 55% seen once. The V gene lost 5 bases and the J gene lost 4 bases, with 14 bases spanning the gap. In germline, CDR1 is SGHTA, CDR2 FQGTGA. The CDR3 consists of 14 residues. The source of this sequence is a human donor with alopecia areata. The sample here was CD4+ T cells sorted from blood, taken at week 24, from a patient treated with tofacitinib. The rearrangement uses TRBV7-3 and TRBJ2-5, with D perhaps being TRBD1 or TRBD2 (5 bases each). The DNA of the CDR3 is TGTGCCAGCAGCGCCGGGACGAGGGGAGAGACCCAGTACTTC. This codes for CASSAGTRGETQYF.